A single T cell receptor beta chain is shown here with its context. Here immunoSEQ multiplex PCR was the method, and the copy in TCRdb shows in-frame clones only, minus some. The data show 100,000 to 130,000 clones, 70% to 85% seen once. This specimen comes from a study of control samples from healthy donors and cancer patients. Trimming took off 1 base at V and 3 bases at J, with 14 bases between the two ends. Germline CDR1 and CDR2: SGHDT and YYEEEE. The CDR3 runs 15 residues. This TCR came from a man younger than 35 in good health. The rearrangement joins TRBV5-6 to TRBJ2-7; D might be TRBD2 (5 bases). The sequenced sample consisted of blood. CDR3 in amino acids: CASSLTGLRIYEQYV. CDR3 DNA sequence: TGTGCCAGCAGCTTGACGGGGTTAAGGATCTACGAGCAGTACGTC.